Below, one T cell receptor beta chain is given with its context. What it binds is unknown. The sample comes from a study of cytomegalovirus exposure and HLA in healthy donors. Points from the study as a whole: Researchers counted 150 to 200 TCR beta chains as cytomegalovirus-associated. In vitro assays verified that three CMV-associated chains recognized CMV antigens specifically.

It was with 60 Vbeta and 13 Jbeta primers that the PCR ran. Sequencing used immunoSEQ multiplex PCR; TCRdb keeps in-frame clones, though not all of them. Recorded here are 150,000 to 200,000 clones; the top ten clones represent less than 6.5%. V gave up 2 bases and J gave up 0 bases; unmatched junction bases: 10. CDR1 and CDR2 from the germline V gene are MGHRA and YSYEKL. This CDR3 comprises 19 residues. The source material was PBMCs. This receptor was identified in a man aged 25-45 years in good health and CMV-seronegative. V and J are TRBV4-1 and TRBJ2-4; 10 nucleotides line up with TRBD2. The CDR3 DNA sequence: TGCGCCAGCAGCCAAAGTGGGGGACTAGCGTACCTAGCCAAAAACATTCAGTACTTC. Translating it yields CASSQSGGLAYLAKNIQYF.